One and the same sample provided the 30 T cell receptor beta chains below, sequenced in a study of post-analysis software for immune sequencing data. Study-level results: Compared with controls, patients had more of roughly five TRBV segments, including TRBV5-6, TRBV5-1 and TRBV20-1.

The antigens for these receptors are not known. The TCR beta cDNA libraries carried unique molecular identifiers. TCRdb processed the PCR reads anew with MiXCR; each CDR3 protein has one entry. The sample yields approximately 660,000 distinct CDR3 sequences, about 60% seen once. Sequencing used blood. Receptor source: a girl aged 2-15 years with multiple sclerosis.

The J gene is TRBJ2-1, the V gene TRBV7-9, with TRBD2 matching over 11 bases. The CDR3 has 19 residues. The germline V gene encodes CDR1 SEHNR and CDR2 FQNEAQ (reference sequence). V was pared by 5 bases and J by 3 bases, with 15 bases of the junction left unmatched. CDR3 loop: CASSPKDKRGTSGYNEQFF. CDR3 coding DNA: TGTGCCAGCAGCCCGAAGGACAAAAGGGGGACTAGCGGCTACAATGAGCAGTTCTTC.

This chain joins TRBV6-5 and TRBJ2-3, with 9 bases lining up with TRBD2. There are 16 residues in the CDR3. V trimming: 2 bases; J trimming: 2 bases; junction bases outside the gene matches: 5. CDR1 MNHEY and CDR2 SVGAGI come from the germline V gene. CDR3 region: CASSYAAGGTTDTQYF. CDR3 bases: TGTGCCAGCAGTTACGCGGCGGGGGGGACCACAGATACGCAGTATTTT.

The rearrangement links TRBV7-2 to TRBJ2-5; 7 positions agree with TRBD1. The CDR3 consists of 15 residues. The ends lost 5 bases at V and 5 bases at J; junction bases unmatched: 11. From germline, CDR1 is SGHTA and CDR2 FQGNSA. CDR3 nucleotide sequence: TGTGCCAGCAGCCCGAAGGACAGGCACGGGGAGACCCAGTACTTC. Protein sequence: CASSPKDRHGETQYF. The complete variable domain, with remaining parts taken from reference TRBV7-2 and TRBJ2-5, reads GAGVSQSPSNKVTEKGKDVELRCDPISGHTALYWYRQSLGQGLEFLIYFQGNSAPDKSGLPSDRFSAERTGGSVSTLTIQRTQQEDSAVYLCASSPKDRHGETQYFGPGTRLLVL.

The CDR3 reads CASGRQGDVYGYTF. In DNA, the CDR3 is TGCGCCAGCGGGAGACAGGGGGACGTCTATGGCTACACCTTC. The V gene is TRBV5-1, the J gene TRBJ1-2; 9 positions agree with TRBD1. The CDR3 has 14 amino acids. The trim removed 7 bases at V and 4 bases at J, leaving 8 bases unmatched. CDR1 and CDR2 from the germline V gene are SGHRS and YFSETQ.

The chain carries TRBV7-2 and TRBJ1-2; D call uncertain. V dropped 5 bases and J dropped 2 bases, with 15 bases sitting between them. This CDR3 has 15 amino acids. Per the germline V gene, CDR1 is SGHTA and CDR2 is FQGNSA. The CDR3 bases are TGTGCCAGCAGCCACCCGGGCCACGGGAACTATGGCTACACCTTC. This sequence encodes CASSHPGHGNYGYTF.

This clonotype turned up a few times. J is TRBJ1-2 and V is TRBV3-1, with a tentative D call TRBD1 (6 bases). With 3 bases removed from V and 4 bases from J, the gap between germline ends came to 9 bases. CDR1 and CDR2 from the germline V gene are LGHDT and YNNKEL (reference sequence). The CDR3 covers 13 residues. As DNA, the CDR3 is TGTGCCAGCAGCCAGGACAGAGTCTATGGCTACACCTTC. Its translation is CASSQDRVYGYTF.

The rearrangement links TRBV20-1 to TRBJ2-3; D call uncertain. Trimming removed 3 bases from V and 6 bases from J, with 16 bases in between. This CDR3 is built from 14 residues. Germline assignment: CDR1 DFQATT and CDR2 SNEGSKA (reference sequence). DNA of the CDR3: TGCAGTGCTAGTCGTATAGGGCTAAAGGATACGCAGTATTTT. It encodes CSASRIGLKDTQYF.

The rearrangement links TRBV3-1 to TRBJ2-1; no definite D call. Trimming stripped 3 bases from V and 9 bases from J, with 9 bases between. Looked up from germline, CDR1 is LGHDT and CDR2 is YNNKEL (reference sequence). The CDR3 consists of 12 residues. CDR3 sequence reads: CASSQGLGEQFF. CDR3 DNA sequence: TGTGCCAGCAGCCAGGGCTTAGGTGAGCAGTTCTTC.

V and J are TRBV9 and TRBJ1-1; D possibly corresponds to TRBD1 (5 bases). V dropped 0 bases and J dropped 5 bases, with 5 bases sitting between them. Germline-derived CDR1 and CDR2 are SGDLS and YYNGEE. The CDR3 runs to 12 residues. In DNA, the CDR3 is TGTGCCAGCAGCGTAGGGGGGACTGAAGCTTTCTTT. Amino acids: CASSVGGTEAFF.

The chain combines TRBV20-1 with TRBJ2-3, with 7 bases identical to TRBD2. CDR3 length equals 15 residues. The germline gives CDR1 DFQATT, CDR2 SNEGSKA (reference sequence). V dropped 5 bases and J dropped 1; count of bases not matched to a gene: 9. The CDR3 DNA is TGCAGTGCTCACGTGAATAGCGGGCGCACAGATACGCAGTATTTT. As protein: CSAHVNSGRTDTQYF.

This sequence joins TRBV29-1 and TRBJ1-1; 9 bases align to TRBD1. Trimming cost V 7 bases and J 5 bases; bases outside gene matches: 5. Per germline, CDR1 SQVTM and CDR2 ANQGSEA. This CDR3 contains 12 residues. Written as DNA, the CDR3 is TGCAGCGCGGGACAGGGTGTAACTGAAGCTTTCTTT. Its translation: CSAGQGVTEAFF.

This clonotype has a single count. The V and J genes are TRBV11-2 and TRBJ1-4, with a tentative D call TRBD1 (5 bases). Trimming shortened V by 3 bases and J by 0 bases, and 17 bases separated the two germline ends. The CDR3 has 18 residues. CDR1 and CDR2 from the germline V gene are SGHAT and FQNNGV. CDR3 coding DNA: TGTGCCAGCAGCTTCTTCCGGGACCGACTTGCAACTAATGAAAAACTGTTTTTT. Amino acids: CASSFFRDRLATNEKLFF.

The gene calls are TRBV12-3 or TRBV12-4 and TRBJ2-3, with D possibly TRBD2 on 5 matching bases. The CDR3 is 15 residues long. Between the trimmed V and J ends, which lost 3 bases and 4 bases, there was a span of 14 bases. This chain's CDR3 is CASSFSGKVPDTQYF. The CDR3 nucleotides read TGTGCCAGCAGTTTCTCGGGAAAGGTCCCAGATACGCAGTATTTT.

The gene calls are TRBV2 and TRBJ1-1; TRBD1 matches at 7 bases. V lost 7 bases to trimming and J lost 4 bases; unmatched junction nucleotides: 15. This CDR3 comprises 16 residues. In germline, CDR1 is SNHLY, CDR2 FYNNEI. The CDR3 region has the DNA TGTGCCAGCAAATTCGACAGGGTATCGTCGGGCACTGAAGCTTTCTTT. It codes for CASKFDRVSSGTEAFF.

The V call is TRBV29-1, the J call TRBJ2-1; 7 bases are shared with TRBD1. CDR3 length: 13 amino acids. The V and J ends lost 8 bases and 0 bases, in that order; junction bases with no gene match: 4. Germline V gene sequence: CDR1 SQVTM, CDR2 ANQGSEA. In DNA form, the CDR3 reads TGCAGCTATCGGGACAGCTCCTACAATGAGCAGTTCTTC. Amino acids: CSYRDSSYNEQFF.

The gene calls are TRBV7-9 and TRBJ2-5; maybe TRBD1 (6 bases). Germline-derived CDR1 and CDR2 are SEHNR and FQNEAQ (reference sequence). Trimming removed 5 bases at V and 2 bases at J, with 12 bases between. CDR3 size: 14 residues. The DNA for the CDR3 is TGTGCCAGCAGCCGGGACATCTCTCAAGAGACCCAGTACTTC. Protein: CASSRDISQETQYF. Filled out from reference TRBV7-9 and TRBJ2-5, the complete variable domain reads DTGVSQNPRHKITKRGQNVTFRCDPISEHNRLYWYRQTLGQGPEFLTYFQNEAQLEKSRLLSDRFSAERPKGSFSTLEIQRTEQGDSAMYLCASSRDISQETQYFGPGTRLLVL.

The chain recombines TRBV7-8 with TRBJ1-1; D unclear. Trimming removed 6 bases at V and 3 bases at J, with 8 bases between. CDR1 SGHVS and CDR2 FQNEAQ come from the germline V gene. CDR3 length equals 12 residues. The CDR3, as DNA: TGTGCCAGCAGGAGTAGTGACACTGAAGCTTTCTTT. The encoded protein is CASRSSDTEAFF.

The chain links TRBV6-2 or TRBV6-3 to TRBJ2-5, with 8 bases matching TRBD1. Per germline, CDR1 MNHEY and CDR2 SVGEGT. The CDR3 spans 16 residues. With V trimmed by 7 bases and J by 0 bases, 10 bases remained unmatched. Written as DNA, the CDR3 is TGTGCCAGCATCCCGGGACAGGCAACGTACCAAGAGACCCAGTACTTC. It translates to CASIPGQATYQETQYF.

The genes are TRBV20-1 and TRBJ2-3, with D tentatively TRBD1 (6 bases). This CDR3 comprises 15 residues. Trimming took off 5 bases at V and 3 bases at J, with 18 bases between the two ends. Per the germline V gene, CDR1 is DFQATT and CDR2 is SNEGSKA (reference sequence). The chain's CDR3 is CSAPPTGSRTDTQYF. CDR3 DNA: TGCAGTGCTCCCCCGACAGGTTCGAGAACAGATACGCAGTATTTT.

The V gene is TRBV12-3 or TRBV12-4, the J gene TRBJ2-2, with D possibly called TRBD1 or TRBD2 (5 bases each). V lost 5 bases and J lost 10, with 11 bases in between. The CDR3 is made up of 12 amino acids. The CDR3 loop reads CASSRGVTELFF. In DNA form, the CDR3 reads TGTGCCAGCAGTCGAGGGGTTACGGAGCTGTTTTTT.

The chain couples TRBV19 to TRBJ2-5; D gene unclear. From germline, CDR1 is LNHDA and CDR2 SQIVND (reference sequence). Trimming removed 5 bases at V and 0 bases at J, with 10 bases between. The CDR3 is 14 amino acids. In DNA form, the CDR3 reads TGTGCCAGTAGTTTGTACAGTGACCAAGAGACCCAGTACTTC. Protein sequence: CASSLYSDQETQYF.

The rearrangement links TRBV12-3 or TRBV12-4 to TRBJ2-1, with 9 bases matching TRBD1. This CDR3 is built from 17 residues. V was pared by 3 bases and J by 4 bases, with 10 bases of the junction left unmatched. The CDR3 spells CASSFGNSGTGYNEQFF. CDR3 nucleotides: TGTGCCAGCAGTTTCGGGAACAGCGGGACAGGGTACAATGAGCAGTTCTTC.

The CDR3, as DNA: TGCGCCGGCCATGGACAGCCCTACGAGCAGTACTTC. Encoded protein: CAGHGQPYEQYF. The chain is built from TRBV5-1 and TRBJ2-7, with D maybe TRBD1 (6 bases). Germline CDR1 and CDR2: SGHRS and YFSETQ. The CDR3 has 12 amino acids. V dropped 10 bases and J dropped 2 bases, with 13 bases sitting between them.

The rearrangement joins TRBV2 to TRBJ2-1; D perhaps matches TRBD1 (6 bases). CDR1 SNHLY and CDR2 FYNNEI come from the germline V gene. This CDR3 spans 14 amino acids. The V end was cut by 8 bases, the J end by 8 bases, with 19 bases between. CDR3 protein: CASGSGVLGDEQFF. The DNA for the CDR3 is TGTGCCAGCGGTTCAGGGGTTCTGGGCGATGAGCAGTTCTTC. The full variable domain, completed using reference TRBV2 and TRBJ2-1, is EPEVTQTPSHQVTQMGQEVILRCVPISNHLYFYWYRQILGQKVEFLVSFYNNEISEKSEIFDDQFSVERPDGSNFTLKIRSTKLEDSAMYFCASGSGVLGDEQFFGPGTRLTVL.

This clonotype was counted a few times. This chain links TRBV4-2 with TRBJ2-6, with D possibly matching TRBD1 (7 bases). Trimming cost V 0 bases and J 2 bases, with 11 bases left between them. Looked up from germline, CDR1 is LGHNA and CDR2 is YNFKEQ. This CDR3 has 17 amino acids. The CDR3 sequence: CASSQDGRGAGANVLTF. The CDR3 coding sequence is TGTGCCAGCAGCCAAGATGGCAGGGGGGCTGGGGCCAACGTCCTGACTTTC.

V is TRBV6-6 and J is TRBJ2-4; either TRBD1 or TRBD2 may supply D (6 bases each). TRBJ2-5 explains the end of the DNA better; the J call may be wrong. The CDR3 is 12 residues long. Germline V gives CDR1 MNHNY, CDR2 SVGAGI (reference sequence). The CDR3 coding sequence is TGTGCCAGCACGGGGGCGGAAGAGACCCAGTACTTC. It specifies CASTGAEETQYF.

This clonotype was found once. The V and J genes are TRBV10-2 and TRBJ1-1; a weak D match, TRBD1 (6 bases). This CDR3 spans 13 amino acids. V was shortened by 7 bases and J by 5 bases, with 14 bases between the two germline ends. Germline CDR1 is WSHSY and CDR2 is SAAADI. DNA of the CDR3: TGCGCCAGCAAAACGACAGGCGGAACTGAAGCTTTCTTT. As protein: CASKTTGGTEAFF.

The chain uses TRBV5-1 and TRBJ2-3, with TRBD1 as a possible D gene (6 bases). CDR3 length: 15 amino acids. Germline V lookup: CDR1 SGHRS, CDR2 YFSETQ. Trimming pared 5 bases from V and 1 base from J, leaving 14 bases between. The CDR3: CASSSAGVRTDTQYF. The DNA of the CDR3 is TGCGCCAGCAGTTCAGCAGGGGTTCGCACAGATACGCAGTATTTT.

This chain uses TRBV5-1 with TRBJ1-4; TRBD1 matches 8 bases. V lost 4 bases to trimming and J lost 7 bases; unmatched junction nucleotides: 9. The CDR3 totals 15 residues. Germline V gene data show CDR1 as SGHRS and CDR2 as YFSETQ. The CDR3 sequence: CASSKEQGGVEKLFF. The CDR3 DNA reads TGCGCCAGCAGCAAAGAACAGGGGGGCGTTGAAAAACTGTTTTTT.

The chain joins TRBV7-9 to TRBJ2-1; no clear D. The V and J ends lost 3 bases and 8 bases respectively, with 20 bases between them. This CDR3 comprises 16 residues. Germline V gene data show CDR1 as SEHNR and CDR2 as FQNEAQ (reference sequence). CDR3 bases: TGTGCCAGCAGCTTCACTTACCCACCAAGTAGGGATGAGCAGTTCTTC. Residues: CASSFTYPPSRDEQFF.